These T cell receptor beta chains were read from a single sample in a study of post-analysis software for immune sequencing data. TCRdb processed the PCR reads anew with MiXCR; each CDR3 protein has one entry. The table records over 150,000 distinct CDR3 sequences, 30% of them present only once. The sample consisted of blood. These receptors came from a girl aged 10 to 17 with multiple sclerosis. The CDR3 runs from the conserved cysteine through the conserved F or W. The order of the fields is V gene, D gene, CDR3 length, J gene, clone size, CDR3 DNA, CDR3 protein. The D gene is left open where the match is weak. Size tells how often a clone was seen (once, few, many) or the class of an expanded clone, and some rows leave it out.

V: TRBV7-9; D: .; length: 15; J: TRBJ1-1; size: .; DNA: TGTGCCAGCAGCTTGTCTTACGGCGAAAACACTGAAGCTTTCTTT; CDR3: CASSLSYGENTEAFF
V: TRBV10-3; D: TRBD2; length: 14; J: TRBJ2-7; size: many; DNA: TGTGCCATCAGTGATTCTAGCGGGAGGTTCGAGCAGTACTTC; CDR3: CAISDSSGRFEQYF
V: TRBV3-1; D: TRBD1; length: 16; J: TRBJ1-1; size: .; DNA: TGTGCCAGCAGCCCCGAATCCGGCAGGGGGAACACTGAAGCTTACTTT; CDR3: CASSPESGRGNTEAYF
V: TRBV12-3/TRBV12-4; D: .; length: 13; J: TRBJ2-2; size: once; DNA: TGTGCCAGCCCTGGGGGGCTGCCCGGGGAGCTGTTTTTT; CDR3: CASPGGLPGELFF
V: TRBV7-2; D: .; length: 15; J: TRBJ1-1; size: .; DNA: TGTGCCAGCAGCTTAGGGGCAGCACAGATCACTGAAGCTTTCTTT; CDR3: CASSLGAAQITEAFF
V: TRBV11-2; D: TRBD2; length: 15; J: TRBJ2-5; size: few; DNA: TGTGCCAGCAGCCCGGGAGGAGCGGTTGGGGAGACCCAGTACTTC; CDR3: CASSPGGAVGETQYF
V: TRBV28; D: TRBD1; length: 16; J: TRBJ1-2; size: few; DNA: TGTGCCAGCAGTTCGCCTACGGACAGGGGGCCGTTCGGCTACACCTTC; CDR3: CASSSPTDRGPFGYTF
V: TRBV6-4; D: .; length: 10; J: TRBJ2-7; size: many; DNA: TGTGCCAGCAGACCAAACGAGCAGTACTTC; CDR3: CASRPNEQYF
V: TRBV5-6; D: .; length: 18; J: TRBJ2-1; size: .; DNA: TGTGCCAGCAGCGTCCACGTACGACGGGGGGCCATTTACAATGAGCAGTTCTTC; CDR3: CASSVHVRRGAIYNEQFF
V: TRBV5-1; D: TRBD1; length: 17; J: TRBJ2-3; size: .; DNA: TGCGCCAGCAGCTTTACCCGGACAGGGGCCTCCACAGATACGCAGTATTTT; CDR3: CASSFTRTGASTDTQYF
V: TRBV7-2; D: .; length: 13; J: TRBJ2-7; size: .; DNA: TGTGCCAGCACCCAGGGACGGAACTACGAGCAGTACTTC; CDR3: CASTQGRNYEQYF
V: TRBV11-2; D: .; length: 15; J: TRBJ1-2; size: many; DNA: TGTGCCAGCAGCTTAAGTAAAGGACAGCACTATGGCTACACCTTC; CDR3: CASSLSKGQHYGYTF
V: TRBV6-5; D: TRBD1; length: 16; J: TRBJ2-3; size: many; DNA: TGTGCCAGCAGCTCCCGACAGGGATGGGGCGGAGATACGCAGTATTTT; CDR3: CASSSRQGWGGDTQYF
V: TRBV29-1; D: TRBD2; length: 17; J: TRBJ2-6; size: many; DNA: TGCAGCGTTGGGGGGACTAGCGGGACCTCTGGGGCCAACGTCCTGACTTTC; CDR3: CSVGGTSGTSGANVLTF
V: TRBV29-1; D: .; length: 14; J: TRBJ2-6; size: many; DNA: TGCAGCGTTATTTACACCTCTGGGGCCAACGTCCTGACTTTC; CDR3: CSVIYTSGANVLTF
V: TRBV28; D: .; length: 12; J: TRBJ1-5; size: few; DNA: TGTGCCAGCAGAGAGTCAAGTCAGCCCCAGCATTTT; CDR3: CASRESSQPQHF
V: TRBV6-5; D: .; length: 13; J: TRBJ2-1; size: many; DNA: TGTGCCAGCAGTTTGACACTAAGGAATGAGCAGTTCTTC; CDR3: CASSLTLRNEQFF
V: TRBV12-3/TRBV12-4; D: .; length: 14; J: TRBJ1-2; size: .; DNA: TGTGCCTGCAGTCCACGGACAGCCAACTATGACTACACCTTC; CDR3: CACSPRTANYDYTF
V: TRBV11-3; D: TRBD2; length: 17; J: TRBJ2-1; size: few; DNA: TGTGCCAGCAGCCCTCTGGGGGGCGGGAGGGCTACGAATGAGCAGTTCTTC; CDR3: CASSPLGGGRATNEQFF
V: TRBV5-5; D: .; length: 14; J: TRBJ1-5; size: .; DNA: TGTGCCAGCAGCTTGGGCAGGGTCGGTCAGCCCCAGCATTTT; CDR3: CASSLGRVGQPQHF
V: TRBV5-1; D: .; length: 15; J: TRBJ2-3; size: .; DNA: TGCGCCAACAGCTTGGCCCTTCTCACGGTTGATACGCAGTGTTTT; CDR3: CANSLALLTVDTQCF
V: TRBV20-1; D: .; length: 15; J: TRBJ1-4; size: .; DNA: TGCAGTGCTAGAGACCCACAGGGAGATTGGGGAAAACTGTTTTTT; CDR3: CSARDPQGDWGKLFF
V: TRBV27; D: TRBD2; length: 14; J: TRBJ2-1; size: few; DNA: TGTGCCACGGAACAGCGGGAGGGCTACAATGAGCAGTTCTTC; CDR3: CATEQREGYNEQFF
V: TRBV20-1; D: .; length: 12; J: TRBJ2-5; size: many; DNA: TGCAGTGCTAGGACCCCGGGGGAGACCCAGTACTTC; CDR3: CSARTPGETQYF
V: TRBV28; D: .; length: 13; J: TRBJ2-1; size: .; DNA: TGTGCCAGCAGTTTCGGGACGCAGAATGAGCAGTTCTTC; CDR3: CASSFGTQNEQFF
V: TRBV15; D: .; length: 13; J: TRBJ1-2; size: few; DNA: TGTGCCACCAGCAGGCAGGGCTACTATGGCTACACCTTC; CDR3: CATSRQGYYGYTF
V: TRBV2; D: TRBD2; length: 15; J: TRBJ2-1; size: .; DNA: TGTGCCAGCAGTGCCTTTAGCGGGAGGGTCAATGAGCAGTTCTTC; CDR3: CASSAFSGRVNEQFF
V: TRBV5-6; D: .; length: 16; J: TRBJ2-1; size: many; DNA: TGTGCCAGCAGCTCCCTTAGCGGAGGACCTTACAATGAGCAGTTCTTC; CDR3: CASSSLSGGPYNEQFF
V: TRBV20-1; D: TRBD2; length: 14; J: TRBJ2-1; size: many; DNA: TGCAGTGCTTTCGGGACTAGCGGGACTGGTGAGCAGTTCTTC; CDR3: CSAFGTSGTGEQFF
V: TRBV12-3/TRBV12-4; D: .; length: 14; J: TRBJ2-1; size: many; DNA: TGTGCCAGCAGTCTCAGTGGTCTGTACAATGAGCAGTTCTTC; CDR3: CASSLSGLYNEQFF
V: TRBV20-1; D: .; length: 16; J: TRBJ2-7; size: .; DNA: TGCAGTGCTAGAAGAGCCGGCAGGGCTAGAACCTACGAGCAGTACTTC; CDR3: CSARRAGRARTYEQYF
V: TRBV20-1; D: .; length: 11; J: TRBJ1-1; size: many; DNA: TGCAGTGCTAACGGCTACACTGAAGCTTTCTTT; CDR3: CSANGYTEAFF
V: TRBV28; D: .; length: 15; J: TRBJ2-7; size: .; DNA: TGTGCCAGCAGTTCCCAACGGGGGAGCTCCTACGAGCAGTACTTC; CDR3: CASSSQRGSSYEQYF
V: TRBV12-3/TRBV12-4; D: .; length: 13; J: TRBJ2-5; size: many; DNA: TGTGCCAGCAGTTTAACGGGACGCGAGACCCAGTACTTC; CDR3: CASSLTGRETQYF
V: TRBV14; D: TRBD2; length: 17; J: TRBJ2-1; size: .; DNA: TGTGCCAGCAGCCAGGACGGGACTAGCGGGAGTGTCAATGAGCAGTTCTTC; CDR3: CASSQDGTSGSVNEQFF
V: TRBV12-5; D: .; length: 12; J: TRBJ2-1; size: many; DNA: TGTGCTAGTAGCCACGCCCTGGGGGAGCAGTTCTTC; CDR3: CASSHALGEQFF
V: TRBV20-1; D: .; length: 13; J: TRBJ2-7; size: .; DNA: TGCAGTGCTACTAGGGGGAGTCGGTACGAGCAGTACTTC; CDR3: CSATRGSRYEQYF
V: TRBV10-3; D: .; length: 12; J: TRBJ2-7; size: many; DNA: TGTGCCATCAGTCCAGCCTCCTACGAGCAGTACTTC; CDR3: CAISPASYEQYF
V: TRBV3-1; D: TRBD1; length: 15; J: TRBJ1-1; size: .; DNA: TGTGCCAGCAGCCAAGAGGGACAGGGGAACACTGAAGCTTTCTTT; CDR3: CASSQEGQGNTEAFF
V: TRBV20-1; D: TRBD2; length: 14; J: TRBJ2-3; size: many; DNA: TGCAGTGCTACGGGACTAGCCCGAAGGGGTACGCAGTATTTT; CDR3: CSATGLARRGTQYF
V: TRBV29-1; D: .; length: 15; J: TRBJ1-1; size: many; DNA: TGCAGCGTTGAAGATCTAAACACAGGGACCACTGAAGCTTTCTTT; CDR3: CSVEDLNTGTTEAFF
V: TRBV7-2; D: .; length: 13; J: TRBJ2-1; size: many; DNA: TGTGCCAGCAGCTTTTCGGGGACGGTGGGGCAGTTCTTC; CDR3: CASSFSGTVGQFF
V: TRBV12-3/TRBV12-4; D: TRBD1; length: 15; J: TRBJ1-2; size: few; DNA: TGTGCCGGCAGTTCCTCTCCTACAGGGGGCTATGGCTACACCTTC; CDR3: CAGSSSPTGGYGYTF
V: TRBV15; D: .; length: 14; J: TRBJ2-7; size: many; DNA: TGTGCCACCCGACGAGGAGGGTCCTCCTACGAGCAGTACTTC; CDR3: CATRRGGSSYEQYF
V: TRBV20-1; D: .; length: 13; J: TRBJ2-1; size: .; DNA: TGCAGTGCTAGAGCTGACCCCCACAATGAGCAGTTCTTC; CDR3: CSARADPHNEQFF
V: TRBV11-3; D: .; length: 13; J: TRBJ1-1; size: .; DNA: TGTGCCAGCAGCCCAAACAAGAACACTGAAGCTTTCTTT; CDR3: CASSPNKNTEAFF
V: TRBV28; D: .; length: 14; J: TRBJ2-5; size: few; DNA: TGTGCCAGCAGTTTATTTCAGGGGCAAGAGACCCAGTACTTC; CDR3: CASSLFQGQETQYF
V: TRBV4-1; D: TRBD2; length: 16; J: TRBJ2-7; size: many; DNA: TGCGCCAGCAGCCAGGTGACTAGCGGGAGATCCTACGAGCAGTACTTC; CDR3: CASSQVTSGRSYEQYF
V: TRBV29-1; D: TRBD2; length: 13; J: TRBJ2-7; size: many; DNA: TGCAGCGTCCGACTAGCGGGAGGTAGCGAGCAGTACTTC; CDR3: CSVRLAGGSEQYF